The entry below gives a single TCR beta chain sequence along with its context. As processed by the authors: From reference gene primer amplification, estimates of nucleated cell counts were derived. Sequencing was performed with immunoSEQ multiplex PCR; in TCRdb, only in-frame clones are kept and a portion is missing. That table furnishes V, J and clone size, whereas the DNA furnished D and trimming. The data hold some 80,000 clones, with roughly 82% observed a single time. These data are taken from a study of blood T cell repertoires in COVID-19. Study-wide context: The United States, Italy and Spain provided the acute and convalescent COVID-19 samples. In each case, the material was cDNA or gDNA derived from T cells, B-cell-depleted T cells, or PBMCs.

Trimming took 5 bases from V and 2 from J, leaving 16 bases between them. Germline CDR1 and CDR2: SGHRS and YFSETQ. The CDR3 runs 15 residues. This sequence was found in a man at least 80 years old with acute or convalescent COVID-19. The chain employs TRBV5-1 and TRBJ1-1, with D possibly TRBD1 on 5 matching bases. The sample taken for sequencing was peripheral blood. CDR3 DNA: TGCGCCAGCAGGGACAACACTTACGGAAACACTGAAGCTTTCTTT. Translation: CASRDNTYGNTEAFF.